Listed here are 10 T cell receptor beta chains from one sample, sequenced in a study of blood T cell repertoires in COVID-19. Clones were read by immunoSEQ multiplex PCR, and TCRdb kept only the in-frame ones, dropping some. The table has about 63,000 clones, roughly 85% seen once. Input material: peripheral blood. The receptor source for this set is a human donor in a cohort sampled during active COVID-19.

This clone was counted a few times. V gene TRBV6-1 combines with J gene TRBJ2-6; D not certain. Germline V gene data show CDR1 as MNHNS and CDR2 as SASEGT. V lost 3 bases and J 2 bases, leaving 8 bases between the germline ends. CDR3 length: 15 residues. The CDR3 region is CASSDFSTGANVLTF. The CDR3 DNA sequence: TGTGCCAGCAGTGATTTCAGTACTGGGGCCAACGTCCTGACTTTC.

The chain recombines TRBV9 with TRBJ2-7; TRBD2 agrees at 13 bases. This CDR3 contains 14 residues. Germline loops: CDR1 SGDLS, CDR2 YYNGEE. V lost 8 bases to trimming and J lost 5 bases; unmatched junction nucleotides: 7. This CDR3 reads CARIMTSGGHEQYF. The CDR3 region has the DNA TGTGCCAGGATAATGACTAGCGGGGGGCACGAGCAGTACTTC.

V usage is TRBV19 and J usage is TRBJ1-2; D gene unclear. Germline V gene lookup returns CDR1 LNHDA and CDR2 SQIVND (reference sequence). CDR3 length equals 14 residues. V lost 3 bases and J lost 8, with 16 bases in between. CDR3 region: CASSISSKGSGYTF. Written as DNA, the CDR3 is TGTGCCAGTAGTATTTCTTCGAAAGGGAGCGGCTACACCTTC.

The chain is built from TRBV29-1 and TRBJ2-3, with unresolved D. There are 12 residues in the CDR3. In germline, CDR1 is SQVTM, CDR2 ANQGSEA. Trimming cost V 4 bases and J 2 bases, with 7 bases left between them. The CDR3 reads CSVGHITDTQYF. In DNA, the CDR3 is TGCAGCGTTGGACACATCACAGATACGCAGTATTTT.

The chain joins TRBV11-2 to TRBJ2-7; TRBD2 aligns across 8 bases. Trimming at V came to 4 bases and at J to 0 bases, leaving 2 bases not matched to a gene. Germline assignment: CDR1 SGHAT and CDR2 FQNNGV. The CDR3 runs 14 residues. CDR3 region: CASSSSGRSYEQYF. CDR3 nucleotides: TGTGCCAGCAGCTCTAGCGGGCGCTCCTACGAGCAGTACTTC.

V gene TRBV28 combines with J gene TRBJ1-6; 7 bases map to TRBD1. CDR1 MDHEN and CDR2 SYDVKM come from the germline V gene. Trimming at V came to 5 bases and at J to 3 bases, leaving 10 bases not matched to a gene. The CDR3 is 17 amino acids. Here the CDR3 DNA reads TGTGCCAGCAGTCCCCGACAGGGAGTGGGCTATAATTCACCCCTCCACTTT. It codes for CASSPRQGVGYNSPLHF.

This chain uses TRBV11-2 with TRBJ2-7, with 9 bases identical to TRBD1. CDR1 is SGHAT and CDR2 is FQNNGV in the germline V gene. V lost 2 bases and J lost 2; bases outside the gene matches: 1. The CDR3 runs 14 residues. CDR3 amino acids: CASSLWTGAYEQYF. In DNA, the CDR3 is TGTGCCAGCAGCTTATGGACAGGGGCCTACGAGCAGTACTTC.

The CDR3 is CAIRGLSETQYF. The CDR3 DNA reads TGTGCCATCCGGGGACTGTCGGAGACCCAGTACTTC. V gene TRBV28 combines with J gene TRBJ2-5, with a tentative D call TRBD2 (6 bases). The germline CDR1 and CDR2 sequences are MDHEN and SYDVKM. The CDR3 extends over 12 amino acids. V lost 10 bases, J lost 5 bases, and 14 bases lay in between.

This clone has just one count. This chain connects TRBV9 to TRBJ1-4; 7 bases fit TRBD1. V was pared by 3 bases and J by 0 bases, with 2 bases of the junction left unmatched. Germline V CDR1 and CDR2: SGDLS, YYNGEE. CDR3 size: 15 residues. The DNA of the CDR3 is TGTGCCAGCAGCGCGGGACAGTCAACTAATGAAAAACTGTTTTTT. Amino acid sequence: CASSAGQSTNEKLFF.

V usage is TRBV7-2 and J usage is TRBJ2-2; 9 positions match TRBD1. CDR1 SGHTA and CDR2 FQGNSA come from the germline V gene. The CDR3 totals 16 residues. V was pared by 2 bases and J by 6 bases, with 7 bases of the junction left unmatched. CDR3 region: CASSLMGQGVAGELFF. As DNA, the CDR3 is TGTGCCAGCAGCTTAATGGGACAGGGAGTCGCCGGGGAGCTGTTTTTT.